This T cell receptor beta chain was captured by sequencing in a study of blood T cell repertoires in COVID-19. Study background: Samples taken during acute and convalescent COVID-19 were collected in the United States, Italy and Spain. PBMCs, B-cell-depleted T cells, or T cells provided the cDNA or gDNA that made up the material.

Trimming took 4 bases from V and 4 from J; bases not matched to a gene: 3. From germline, CDR1 is LGHNT and CDR2 FRNRAP. This CDR3 is built from 14 residues. Per the authors' pipeline: Estimates of nucleated cell counts were drawn from the amplification of reference gene primers. Produced via immunoSEQ multiplex PCR; TCRdb's table is partial and in-frame only. D and trimming come from the DNA, and the V and J calls and clone size come from that table. The repertoire holds approximately 19,000 clones, with roughly 81% as singletons. The clonotype was recovered from a man aged 55-75 years with acute or convalescent COVID-19. The material sequenced was peripheral blood. The chain is built from TRBV12-5 and TRBJ2-1, with TRBD1 matching over 8 bases. The CDR3 loop is CASGWGQAYNEQFF. CDR3 sequence (DNA): TGTGCTAGTGGTTGGGGACAGGCTTACAATGAGCAGTTCTTC. The full variable domain, in which reference TRBV12-5 and TRBJ2-1 provide the parts outside the CDR3, is DARVTQTPRHKVTEMGQEVTMRCQPILGHNTVFWYRQTMMQGLELLAYFRNRAPLDDSGMPKDRFSAEMPDATLATLKIQPSEPRDSAVYFCASGWGQAYNEQFFGPGTRLTVL.